The 19 T cell receptor beta chains below all came from one sample that was sequenced in a study of T-cell memory formation after mild COVID-19. One entry per CDR3 protein results from TCRdb running MiXCR on the 5' RACE reads. The sample records 120,000 or so distinct CDR3 sequences, over 15% being singletons. The sequenced sample was PBMCs or a T cell subset sorted from them (not recorded which). The source of these receptors is a man between 18 and 35 years old who had mild COVID-19 (a few samples of this study predate the infection). Cell type and time point are not known.

This chain links TRBV12-3 or TRBV12-4 with TRBJ1-1; D is unclear. CDR3 size: 14 residues. Trimming stripped 0 bases from V and 1 base from J, with 6 bases between. CDR3 DNA sequence: TGTGCCAGCAGTTTAGCGCACCAGAACACTGAAGCTTTCTTT. The encoded protein is CASSLAHQNTEAFF.

The chain recombines TRBV7-2 with TRBJ1-4; the D gene is possibly TRBD1 (5 bases). Germline CDR1 and CDR2: SGHTA and FQGNSA. Trimming stripped 5 bases from V and 3 bases from J, with 10 bases between. The CDR3 spans 14 residues. The CDR3 reads CASSRDRANEKLFF. CDR3 bases: TGTGCCAGCAGCCGGGACCGCGCTAATGAAAAACTGTTTTTT. The full variable domain, with the rest looked up from reference TRBV7-2 and TRBJ1-4, is GAGVSQSPSNKVTEKGKDVELRCDPISGHTALYWYRQSLGQGLEFLIYFQGNSAPDKSGLPSDRFSAERTGGSVSTLTIQRTQQEDSAVYLCASSRDRANEKLFFGSGTQLSVL.

This clonotype was seen a few times. This rearrangement joins TRBV5-1 to TRBJ2-5; D is uncertain. V was clipped by 5 bases and J by 4 bases, with 15 bases between them. The V gene's germline CDR1 is SGHRS and CDR2 YFSETQ. The CDR3 is made up of 14 amino acids. CDR3 sequence: CASRRESVGETQYF. CDR3 in DNA: TGCGCCAGCAGAAGGGAATCGGTTGGAGAGACCCAGTACTTC.

The chain combines TRBV7-2 with TRBJ1-1; 8 nucleotides agree with TRBD1. The CDR3 runs to 14 residues. CDR1 is SGHTA and CDR2 is FQGNSA in the germline V gene. V lost 3 bases and J lost 7; bases outside the gene matches: 7. The CDR3 is CASSFARGTGEAFF. CDR3 in DNA: TGTGCCAGCAGCTTTGCTCGGGGGACAGGTGAAGCTTTCTTT.

This clonotype is a singleton in its sample. The junction does not match germline at one end; this may be a read error. This sequence joins TRBV4-3 and TRBJ1-1; 7 nucleotides line up with TRBD1. The germline CDR1 and CDR2 sequences are LGHNA and YSLEER. CDR3 size: 14 residues. This chain's CDR3 is CAGSQELRDRAAFF. Written as DNA, the CDR3 is TGCGCCGGCAGCCAAGAATTGCGTGACAGGGCAGCTTTCTTT.

This clonotype showed up many times. J is TRBJ2-1 and V is TRBV7-2; TRBD2 aligns across 8 bases. Trimming took 6 bases from V and 6 from J; bases not matched to a gene: 10. In germline, CDR1 is SGHTA, CDR2 FQGNSA. CDR3 length: 15 amino acids. CDR3 protein: CASRIPLAESNEQFF. The CDR3 region has the DNA TGTGCCAGCAGAATCCCACTAGCGGAGTCCAATGAGCAGTTCTTC.

This clonotype showed up just once. This chain uses TRBV6-5 with TRBJ1-2; no definite D call. Trimming took 5 bases from V and 3 from J, leaving 10 bases between them. The CDR3 loop spans 13 amino acids. CDR1 is MNHEY and CDR2 is SVGAGI in the germline V gene. The CDR3 DNA reads TGTGCCAGCAGTCCAGGAGCGGACTATGGCTACACCTTC. Protein sequence: CASSPGADYGYTF.

The chain recombines TRBV7-2 with TRBJ1-2; D is unresolved. The CDR3 consists of 12 residues. Trimming removed 8 bases from V and 5 bases from J, with 12 bases in between. The germline gives CDR1 SGHTA, CDR2 FQGNSA. In DNA, the CDR3 is TGTGCCAGCGGAAAGAGAGAGTATGGCTACACCTTC. It codes for CASGKREYGYTF.

This chain connects TRBV11-3 to TRBJ2-3, with 10 bases aligning to TRBD2. Germline lookup yields CDR1 SGHNT and CDR2 YENEEA. This CDR3 is built from 18 residues. The ends lost 4 bases at V and 6 bases at J; junction bases unmatched: 16. CDR3 amino acids: CASSSQRGSGGPADTQYF. CDR3 DNA sequence: TGTGCCAGCAGCTCTCAACGAGGTAGCGGGGGGCCGGCCGATACGCAGTATTTT.

There are many counts of this clonotype. The V call is TRBV6-5, the J call TRBJ2-5, with TRBD1 identical over 12 bases. Germline CDR1 MNHEY, CDR2 SVGAGI. With V trimmed by 5 bases and J by 5 bases, 9 bases remained unmatched. CDR3 length: 16 residues. The CDR3 sequence is CASSPGQGARRETQYF. CDR3 nucleotides: TGTGCCAGCAGTCCGGGACAGGGGGCGCGTAGGGAGACCCAGTACTTC.

The CDR3 coding sequence is TGTGCCAGCAGCTTAACCGGGACTAGCGGAGGGACCCAGTACTTC. Protein sequence: CASSLTGTSGGTQYF. The rearrangement links TRBV7-2 to TRBJ2-5, with 11 nucleotides matching TRBD2. J was trimmed by 7 bases and V by 2 bases; bases with no gene match: 6. The CDR3 extends over 15 amino acids. Germline V gene sequence: CDR1 SGHTA, CDR2 FQGNSA.

The genes are TRBV12-3 or TRBV12-4 and TRBJ2-7; a possible D gene is TRBD2 (5 bases). This CDR3 comprises 13 residues. Trimming took 3 bases from V and 2 from J, leaving 8 bases between them. DNA for the CDR3: TGTGCCAGCAGTTTTCAGCGGACCTACGAGCAGTACTTC. Protein sequence: CASSFQRTYEQYF.

This clonotype was seen more than once but under ten times. The V gene is TRBV7-8, the J gene TRBJ2-5, with a tentative D call TRBD2 (6 bases). The CDR3 covers 15 residues. V lost 5 bases and J 4 bases, leaving 17 bases between the germline ends. Germline CDR1 and CDR2: SGHVS and FQNEAQ. The CDR3 region is CASSIPGLAGETQYF. CDR3 nucleotides: TGTGCCAGCAGCATACCGGGACTGGCGGGAGAGACCCAGTACTTC.

This clonotype was observed at least ten times. The chain combines TRBV5-1 with TRBJ2-7; no clear D gene. Germline CDR1 is SGHRS and CDR2 is YFSETQ. The CDR3 extends over 15 amino acids. Trimming stripped 0 bases from V and 5 bases from J, with 15 bases between. DNA for the CDR3: TGCGCCAGCAGCTTGGGGCACGCGCCCAGCGACGAGCAGTACGTC. Its protein is CASSLGHAPSDEQYV.

This clonotype was counted only a few times. The V call is TRBV7-3, the J call TRBJ1-6; D might be TRBD1 (6 bases). The CDR3 runs to 14 residues. V lost 5 bases to trimming and J lost 8 bases, with 13 bases between them. Looked up from germline, CDR1 is SGHTA and CDR2 is FQGTGA. The DNA of the CDR3 is TGTGCCAGCAGCGTGAGCGGGGGCGATTCACCCCTCCACTTT. Protein: CASSVSGGDSPLHF.

This clonotype was detected a few times. The chain employs TRBV5-1 and TRBJ1-5; 8 nucleotides match TRBD1. The V gene's germline CDR1 is SGHRS and CDR2 YFSETQ. Trimming cost V 4 bases and J 0 bases; bases outside gene matches: 6. The CDR3 sequence is 16 residues long. The CDR3 sequence: CASSPGQEDSNQPQHF. CDR3 nucleotide sequence: TGCGCCAGCAGCCCGGGACAGGAGGATAGCAATCAGCCCCAGCATTTT.

The chain couples TRBV5-1 to TRBJ2-7; D gene uncertain. Trimming took 0 bases from V and 2 from J, leaving 3 bases between them. This CDR3 spans 12 amino acids. Germline values: CDR1 SGHRS, CDR2 YFSETQ. CDR3 amino acids: CASSLEPYEQYF. The CDR3 DNA reads TGCGCCAGCAGCTTGGAGCCCTACGAGCAGTACTTC.

The rearrangement joins TRBV5-1 to TRBJ2-4; no reliable D call. This CDR3 contains 13 residues. V dropped 4 bases and J dropped 6 bases, with 11 bases sitting between them. In germline, CDR1 is SGHRS, CDR2 YFSETQ. DNA for the CDR3: TGCGCCAGCAGCCATGACACGGGAAACATTCAGTACTTC. Protein product: CASSHDTGNIQYF. The whole variable domain, remainder taken from reference TRBV5-1 and TRBJ2-4, is KAGVTQTPRYLIKTRGQQVTLSCSPISGHRSVSWYQQTPGQGLQFLFEYFSETQRNKGNFPGRFSGRQFSNSRSEMNVSTLELGDSALYLCASSHDTGNIQYFGAGTRLSVL.

This clonotype was seen more than once but under ten times. An end of the junction differs from the germline gene, which may be a read error. The rearrangement links TRBV6-6 to TRBJ1-1; weak D call: TRBD1 (5 bases). The CDR3 extends over 17 amino acids. CDR1 is MNHNY and CDR2 is SVGAGI in the germline V gene (reference sequence). CDR3 residues: CASSYGNRGRENTEVFF. In DNA, the CDR3 is TGTGCCAGCAGTTACGGAAATCGGGGCAGGGAGAACACTGAAGTTTTCTTT.